This entry lists 29 T cell receptor beta chains sequenced from one sample in a study of OX40 agonist ivuxolimab in advanced cancers. Profiled with immunoSEQ multiplex PCR; TCRdb holds only in-frame clones, not every one. The sample includes fewer than 80,000 clones, roughly 86% of them seen just once. The sequencing used CD4+ or CD8+ T cells sorted from blood, collected in a trial of the OX40 agonist ivuxolimab. The receptors were gathered from an adult with an advanced solid tumor such as melanoma, head and neck, liver or kidney cancer.

This clone came up a few times. J is TRBJ1-1 and V is TRBV7-9; D gene ambiguous. CDR1 SEHNR and CDR2 FQNEAQ come from the germline V gene (reference sequence). Trimming stripped 5 bases from V and 1 base from J, with 5 bases between. The CDR3 spans 12 residues. CDR3 coding DNA: TGTGCCAGCAGCGCCTGGAACACTGAAGCTTTCTTT. This sequence encodes CASSAWNTEAFF.

The V call is TRBV19, the J call TRBJ1-2, with a weak D call TRBD1 (5 bases). The CDR3 sequence is 13 residues long. Trimming took off 6 bases at V and 6 bases at J, with 14 bases between the two ends. The germline V gene has CDR1 LNHDA and CDR2 SQIVND (reference sequence). CDR3 in amino acids: CASRGDRLNGYTF. DNA of the CDR3: TGTGCCAGTAGGGGAGACAGACTTAATGGCTACACCTTC.

The rearrangement uses TRBV29-1 and TRBJ1-1; possibly TRBD1 for D (5 bases). Germline loops: CDR1 SQVTM, CDR2 ANQGSEA. With 2 bases removed from V and 11 bases from J, the gap between germline ends came to 12 bases. CDR3 length: 11 amino acids. CDR3 region: CSVETQGRAFF. The CDR3 DNA sequence: TGCAGCGTTGAAACCCAGGGACGGGCTTTCTTT.

This rearrangement joins TRBV7-9 to TRBJ2-3, with a tentative D call TRBD2 (6 bases). Deletions cut 5 bases from V and 5 bases from J, with 17 bases between. The CDR3 has 15 amino acids. CDR1 and CDR2 (germline): SEHNR, FQNEAQ (reference sequence). The DNA of the CDR3 is TGTGCCAGCAGCCCCCTGGGCAGGGAGGTAGATACGCAGTATTTT. It yields the protein CASSPLGREVDTQYF.

The genes are TRBV2 and TRBJ1-4; D perhaps matches TRBD1 (5 bases). V lost 7 bases and J lost 14, with 17 bases in between. This CDR3 is built from 12 residues. Germline assignment: CDR1 SNHLY and CDR2 FYNNEI. In nucleotides, the CDR3 is TGTGCCAGCACCCGAACGGGGCGGCGGCTGTTTTTT. It specifies CASTRTGRRLFF.

The chain is built from TRBV25-1 and TRBJ1-2; D may be TRBD1 (6 bases). Germline CDR1 and CDR2: MGHDK and SYGVNS. The CDR3 has 13 amino acids. Trimming stripped 2 bases from V and 7 bases from J, with 11 bases between. The CDR3 DNA reads as TGTGCCAGCAGTGAAGCAGGGGTAGGTGGCTACACCTTC. This codes for CASSEAGVGGYTF.

The chain uses TRBV27 and TRBJ2-6, with no clear D. V lost 0 bases, J lost 4 bases, and 13 bases lay in between. Germline V gene data show CDR1 as MNHEY and CDR2 as SMNVEV (reference sequence). The CDR3 consists of 17 residues. CDR3 sequence: CASSLSGVLTGANVLTF. CDR3 sequence (DNA): TGTGCCAGCAGTTTATCTGGGGTGCTTACCGGGGCCAACGTCCTGACTTTC.

This chain links TRBV9 with TRBJ1-1; unclear D gene. Germline V CDR1 and CDR2: SGDLS, YYNGEE. The V end was cut by 4 bases, the J end by 11 bases, with 18 bases between. The CDR3 is 13 amino acids. CDR3 region: CASSPRLWGTAFF. The CDR3 DNA follows: TGTGCCAGCAGCCCAAGGTTATGGGGAACGGCTTTCTTT.

The chain employs TRBV5-1 and TRBJ1-6; D uncertain. The germline V gene has CDR1 SGHRS and CDR2 YFSETQ. The germline V and J ends were trimmed by 5 bases and 7 bases, with 16 bases remaining between them. The CDR3 is 15 residues long. CDR3 loop: CASSPDGPRNSPLHF. CDR3 sequence (DNA): TGCGCCAGCAGTCCCGACGGACCGAGGAATTCACCCCTCCACTTT.

This rearrangement joins TRBV6-5 to TRBJ2-7; D uncertain. The V and J ends lost 2 bases and 2 bases respectively, with 7 bases between them. CDR3 length equals 13 residues. The germline V gene has CDR1 MNHEY and CDR2 SVGAGI. The CDR3 region has the DNA TGTGCCAGCAGTTACAGGGTTACCTACGAGCAGTACTTC. Translation gives CASSYRVTYEQYF.

This chain connects TRBV19 to TRBJ1-2; 8 bases agree with TRBD1. The germline CDR1 and CDR2 sequences are LNHDA and SQIVND (reference sequence). The CDR3 is 14 amino acids. V gave up 6 bases and J gave up 2 bases; unmatched junction bases: 5. DNA for the CDR3: TGTGCCAGTAGGCTTGGACAGGGAAACTATGGCTACACCTTC. Protein sequence: CASRLGQGNYGYTF.

This rearrangement joins TRBV30 to TRBJ1-5; no definite D call. Germline-derived CDR1 and CDR2 are GTSNPN and SVGIG (reference sequence). With 0 bases removed from V and 11 bases from J, the gap between germline ends came to 11 bases. CDR3 size: 12 residues. CDR3 protein: CAWSVPTGAQHF. As DNA, the CDR3 is TGTGCCTGGAGTGTACCCACCGGAGCCCAGCATTTT.

CDR3 region: CASSHGQGANHEQYF. The CDR3 DNA sequence: TGTGCCAGCTCACACGGTCAGGGGGCCAACCACGAGCAGTACTTC. The chain combines TRBV18 with TRBJ2-7; 8 nucleotides line up with TRBD1. V shed 4 bases and J 5 bases; nucleotides not matched to a gene: 10. The CDR3 totals 15 residues. The germline V gene has CDR1 KGHSH and CDR2 LQKENI.

This clone has a handful of counts. The chain recombines TRBV7-3 with TRBJ1-1, with 11 bases that match TRBD1. Germline CDR1 SGHTA, CDR2 FQGTGA. The CDR3 runs to 15 residues. The ends lost 0 bases at V and 5 bases at J; junction bases unmatched: 2. The CDR3 DNA reads as TGTGCCAGCAGCTTAACTGGGACAGGGGGGACTGAAGCTTTCTTT. Amino acid sequence: CASSLTGTGGTEAFF.

V is TRBV27 and J is TRBJ1-6, with TRBD1 identical over 10 bases. The germline V gene has CDR1 MNHEY and CDR2 SMNVEV (reference sequence). The CDR3 runs 16 residues. V was clipped by 5 bases and J by 4 bases; unmatched bases: 5. As DNA, the CDR3 is TGTGCCAGCAGTCGAGGGGACAGGGGATATAATTCACCCCTCCACTTT. Protein sequence: CASSRGDRGYNSPLHF.

This clone was detected a few times. The chain uses TRBV19 and TRBJ1-3, with D possibly matching TRBD1 (6 bases). The CDR3 covers 16 residues. The V end lost 5 bases, the J end lost 0 bases, and 14 bases lay between the germline ends. CDR1 LNHDA and CDR2 SQIVND come from the germline V gene (reference sequence). The CDR3 is CASSDPRGDSGNTIYF. The DNA for the CDR3 is TGTGCCAGTAGTGACCCCAGGGGTGACTCTGGAAACACCATATATTTT.

This clone was recorded a few times. The chain uses TRBV6-5 and TRBJ1-5, with D unclear. CDR3 length: 13 residues. CDR1 is MNHEY and CDR2 is SVGAGI in the germline V gene. V was trimmed by 2 bases and J by 1 base, leaving 3 bases between them. This chain's CDR3 is CASSYRSNQPQHF. In DNA, the CDR3 is TGTGCCAGCAGTTACAGGAGCAATCAGCCCCAGCATTTT.

V gene TRBV7-6 combines with J gene TRBJ2-7, with D uncertain. Germline CDR1 reads SGHVS; CDR2 reads FNYEAQ. CDR3 length equals 12 residues. V was clipped by 4 bases and J by 3 bases, with 7 bases between them. CDR3 DNA: TGTGCCAGCAGCTCCAACTACTACGAGCAGTACTTC. Amino acids: CASSSNYYEQYF.

About this clone itself: Its ends do not fully match the called genes, so a read error is possible. The same CDR3 arises from other DNA sequences in this sample as well. This chain connects TRBV9 to TRBJ1-2, with D uncertain. The CDR3 is made up of 14 amino acids. Germline CDR1 is SGDLS and CDR2 is YYNGEE. CDR3 nucleotide sequence: TGCGCCAGCAGCGTAGGAGACACCCCGGGCGGCTACACCTTC. Translating it yields CASSVGDTPGGYTF.

The chain joins TRBV30 to TRBJ2-7, with 8 bases that match TRBD2. The germline V gene encodes CDR1 GTSNPN and CDR2 SVGIG (reference sequence). V shed 3 bases, J shed 7 bases, and the junction held 17 bases outside the gene matches. The CDR3 sequence is 16 residues long. The CDR3 here is CAWSQGTGGAFIEQYF. Here the CDR3 DNA reads TGTGCCTGGAGCCAGGGGACGGGGGGGGCCTTCATAGAGCAGTACTTC. The whole variable domain, filled in from reference TRBV30 and TRBJ2-7, reads SQTIHQWPATLVQPVGSPLSLECTVEGTSNPNLYWYRQAAGRGLQLLFYSVGIGQISSEVPQNLSASRPQDRQFILSSKKLLLSDSGFYLCAWSQGTGGAFIEQYFGPGTRLTVT.

This chain links TRBV10-1 with TRBJ2-5; D tentatively reads TRBD1 or TRBD2 (7 bases each). Germline CDR1 WNHNN, CDR2 SYGVQD (reference sequence). CDR3 length equals 14 residues. V lost 7 bases, J lost 4 bases, and 16 bases lay in between. CDR3 loop: CASIQGGGSETQYF. CDR3 coding DNA: TGCGCCAGCATCCAGGGGGGGGGATCAGAGACCCAGTACTTC.

V usage is TRBV7-9 and J usage is TRBJ1-2; D is ambiguous. Looked up from germline, CDR1 is SEHNR and CDR2 is FQNEAQ (reference sequence). The CDR3 loop spans 13 amino acids. Deletions cut 5 bases from V and 6 bases from J, with 13 bases between. The CDR3 nucleotides read TGTGCCAGCAGCGCAAAAAGTCCGAATGGCTACACCTTC. This gives the protein CASSAKSPNGYTF.

This chain joins TRBV6-1 and TRBJ1-2; D is perhaps TRBD1 (5 bases). The CDR3 is 13 amino acids. Germline-derived CDR1 and CDR2 are MNHNS and SASEGT. Trimming stripped 6 bases from V and 3 bases from J, with 11 bases between. The CDR3 is CASRIDSYYGYTF. Written as DNA, the CDR3 is TGTGCCAGCAGAATCGACAGCTACTATGGCTACACCTTC.

This chain joins TRBV6-1 and TRBJ2-3; 8 nucleotides line up with TRBD1. The CDR3 extends over 15 amino acids. Germline trimming cut 6 bases from V and 4 bases from J; bases unmatched to any gene: 9. Germline CDR1 is MNHNS and CDR2 is SASEGT. The CDR3 nucleotides are TGTGCCAGCAGAGCCGGACAGGGTCCTCCAGATACGCAGTATTTT. Its protein is CASRAGQGPPDTQYF.

The gene calls are TRBV2 and TRBJ1-2; D is perhaps TRBD1 (5 bases). The CDR3 runs to 13 residues. Germline CDR1 reads SNHLY; CDR2 reads FYNNEI. V was cut by 7 bases and J by 7 bases, with 16 bases left in between. The CDR3 sequence: CASIGPQGGGYTF. The CDR3 DNA reads TGTGCCAGCATTGGACCTCAGGGAGGTGGCTACACCTTC.

The genes are TRBV2 and TRBJ1-2, with no clear D. The V gene lost 6 bases and the J gene lost 4 bases, with 15 bases spanning the gap. CDR3 length equals 14 residues. Germline CDR1 and CDR2: SNHLY and FYNNEI. CDR3: CASSRQKESYGYTF. In DNA, the CDR3 is TGTGCCAGCAGCCGCCAGAAGGAAAGCTATGGCTACACCTTC.

This clone was seen only once. J is TRBJ1-1 and V is TRBV27; TRBD1 is a possible D gene (5 bases). The CDR3 runs 14 residues. Between the trimmed V and J ends, which lost 2 bases and 0 bases, there was a span of 7 bases. Germline assignment: CDR1 MNHEY and CDR2 SMNVEV (reference sequence). CDR3 region: CASSLRGVNTEAFF. The CDR3 DNA is TGTGCCAGCAGTTTACGAGGGGTGAACACTGAAGCTTTCTTT.

This sequence joins TRBV5-1 and TRBJ1-2; tentative D call: TRBD1 (6 bases). Germline assignment: CDR1 SGHRS and CDR2 YFSETQ. V lost 3 bases, J lost 0 bases, and 15 bases lay in between. The CDR3 covers 16 residues. As DNA, the CDR3 is TGCGCCAGCAGCTCAGGGGCAGGGGCAGCTAACTATGGCTACACCTTC. As protein: CASSSGAGAANYGYTF.

The rearrangement joins TRBV27 to TRBJ1-1; D unclear. Trimming took off 5 bases at V and 0 bases at J, with 13 bases between the two ends. This CDR3 spans 15 amino acids. CDR1 and CDR2 (germline): MNHEY, SMNVEV (reference sequence). This CDR3 is CASSPSAVLNTEAFF. The CDR3 DNA sequence: TGTGCCAGCAGTCCTTCGGCAGTTTTGAACACTGAAGCTTTCTTT.